This TCR beta chain was obtained from a study of blood T cells in healthy people across ages. Comment on this clonotype: This may stem from a read error, because a much larger clone lies one nucleotide away.

Using a J-beta primer mix together with a sample-barcoded 5' primer, a second PCR was run for roughly 6 to 11 cycles. Each cDNA molecule was tagged by a template-switch adaptor that had 12 random nucleotides. TCRdb fed the 5' RACE reads into MiXCR, producing one record per CDR3 protein. The repertoire holds around 870,000 distinct CDR3 sequences, 29% seen once, with approximately 15% in the top ten. Germline CDR1 is SEHNR and CDR2 is FQNEAQ (reference sequence). This CDR3 contains 14 residues. V lost 5 bases to trimming and J lost 3 bases, with 14 bases between them. The TCR originated in an elderly woman in good health. Sequencing was done on a sample of blood. The chain has TRBV7-9 and TRBJ2-7; the D is unclear. The CDR3 nucleotides are TGTGCCAGCAGCCCTGCCGGGCATCGCTACGAGCAGTACTTC. It translates to CASSPAGHRYEQYF.